This T cell receptor (beta chain) was retrieved from a study of identical twins. One entry per CDR3 protein, called by TCRdb with MiXCR from the 5' RACE reads. The table lists some 560,000 distinct CDR3 sequences, 7.5% to 10% of them singletons. This clonotype appeared many times. These records were also assigned to another study, of yellow fever vaccine responses in identical twins.

The origin of this receptor is a woman in her late teens or twenties in good health. Input material: PBMCs.

CDR3 DNA sequence: TGTGCCAGCAGTTCCCCAGGAGGCGAGCAGTACTTC. Its protein is CASSSPGGEQYF. The rearrangement uses TRBV2 and TRBJ2-7, with D perhaps TRBD2 (5 bases). This CDR3 comprises 12 residues. Trimming took 5 bases from V and 6 from J, leaving 11 bases between them. CDR1 is SNHLY, CDR2 FYNNEI, per germline. Variable domain in full (rest from reference TRBV2 and TRBJ2-7): EPEVTQTPSHQVTQMGQEVILRCVPISNHLYFYWYRQILGQKVEFLVSFYNNEISEKSEIFDDQFSVERPDGSNFTLKIRSTKLEDSAMYFCASSSPGGEQYFGPGTRLTVT.